The 21 T cell receptor beta chains given below trace back to one sample, sequenced in a study of blood T cells in healthy people across ages. A J-beta primer mix and a sample-barcoded 5' primer were used in a second PCR of about 7 to 12 cycles. Each CDR3 protein is one row after TCRdb ran MiXCR on the 5' RACE reads. The sample has about 600,000 distinct CDR3 sequences; around half are singletons. Sequencing was carried out using blood. Every receptor here comes from a man older than 75 in good health.

V gene TRBV6-2 or TRBV6-3 combines with J gene TRBJ2-1, with 9 bases identical to TRBD2. CDR3 length equals 18 residues. V lost 2 bases and J lost 2; bases outside the gene matches: 10. Germline V gene lookup returns CDR1 MNHEY and CDR2 SVGEGT. The CDR3 nucleotides are TGTGCCAGCAGTTACCACAAAGGGGTAGCGGGAGCCTACAATGAGCAGTTCTTC. Encoded protein: CASSYHKGVAGAYNEQFF.

CDR3 coding DNA: TGTGCCAGCAGTTATCAGACAGGAATAATTTGTGAAGCTTTCTTT. Encoded protein: CASSYQTGIICEAFF. The chain has TRBV6-5 and TRBJ1-1; TRBD1 is a possible D gene (6 bases). Trimming cost V 3 bases and J 7 bases, with 18 bases left between them. This CDR3 is 15 amino acids long. Germline CDR1 MNHEY, CDR2 SVGAGI.

The J gene is TRBJ2-1, the V gene TRBV20-1; 9 positions match TRBD2. V lost 6 bases and J lost 3; bases outside the gene matches: 6. The V gene's germline CDR1 is DFQATT and CDR2 SNEGSKA (reference sequence). The CDR3 loop spans 14 amino acids. The CDR3: CSAFASGIYNEQFF. The CDR3 DNA reads TGCAGTGCCTTCGCTAGCGGGATCTACAATGAGCAGTTCTTC.

Details on this clonotype: This may arise from a read error, as a much more abundant clone is one base away. The chain combines TRBV7-9 with TRBJ2-7, with D perhaps given as TRBD1 or TRBD2 (5 bases each). V dropped 1 base and J dropped 5 bases, with 12 bases sitting between them. There are 14 residues in the CDR3. The germline gives CDR1 SEHNR, CDR2 FQNEAQ (reference sequence). The CDR3 nucleotides read TGTGCCAGCAGCTTAGGGGGGATTCCCCACGAGCAGTACTTC. Translating gives CASSLGGIPHEQYF.

The chain joins TRBV27 to TRBJ2-5, with TRBD2 matching over 13 bases. Trimming cost V 2 bases and J 11 bases; bases outside gene matches: 11. The CDR3 consists of 16 residues. Germline loops: CDR1 MNHEY, CDR2 SMNVEV (reference sequence). The CDR3 nucleotides read TGTGCCAGCAGTTTAAGACTAGCGGGGGGTCACAATGAGCAGTACTTC. Its protein product is CASSLRLAGGHNEQYF.

This clonotype was recorded only once. The chain combines TRBV30 with TRBJ1-2; TRBD1 matches at 9 bases. CDR1 is GTSNPN and CDR2 is SVGIG in the germline V gene (reference sequence). CDR3 length: 15 residues. Trimming cost V 0 bases and J 8 bases; bases outside gene matches: 10. The CDR3 region has the DNA TGTGCCTGGAGTGTAGGTGACAGGGGGATCGGAGGCTACACCTTC. Amino acids: CAWSVGDRGIGGYTF.

Many counts were recorded for this clonotype. The rearrangement joins TRBV6-5 to TRBJ2-2, with 8 bases that match TRBD1. CDR1 is MNHEY, CDR2 SVGAGI, per germline. J was trimmed by 4 bases and V by 5 bases; bases with no gene match: 9. This CDR3 region has 16 residues. The CDR3: CASSPRTGSPTGELFF. For the CDR3, the DNA is TGTGCCAGCAGTCCGCGGACAGGGAGTCCCACCGGGGAGCTGTTTTTT.

The sample holds many counts of this clonotype. V is TRBV6-5 and J is TRBJ1-2; TRBD1 aligns across 10 bases. This CDR3 is 14 amino acids long. CDR1 and CDR2 (germline): MNHEY, SVGAGI. V shed 2 bases and J 4 bases; nucleotides not matched to a gene: 1. The CDR3 sequence: CASSYRDRGYGYTF. DNA for the CDR3: TGTGCCAGCAGTTACCGGGACAGGGGCTATGGCTACACCTTC.

The V call is TRBV20-1, the J call TRBJ2-7, with a weak D call TRBD2 (7 bases). CDR3 length equals 15 residues. V was trimmed by 3 bases and J by 3 bases, leaving 18 bases between them. The V gene's germline CDR1 is DFQATT and CDR2 SNEGSKA (reference sequence). This CDR3 is CSASRGGGRDYEQYF. CDR3 bases: TGCAGTGCTAGTAGGGGCGGGGGCCGCGACTACGAGCAGTACTTC.

Note on this clonotype: A much larger clone sits a single nucleotide away, making a read error possible. The chain carries TRBV6-5 and TRBJ1-1, with 8 nucleotides matching TRBD1. This CDR3 has 14 residues. Germline V gives CDR1 MNHEY, CDR2 SVGAGI. CDR3 coding DNA: TGTGCCAACAGTCGGGACAGGAGCAACACTGAAGCTTTCTTT. Amino acids: CANSRDRSNTEAFF.

The genes are TRBV7-8 and TRBJ2-1; no clear D. The CDR3 has 12 residues. Germline V gene sequence: CDR1 SGHVS, CDR2 FQNEAQ. The V end was cut by 2 bases, the J end by 6 bases, with 5 bases between. The CDR3 DNA sequence: TGTGCCAGCAGCTTAAATACCAATGAGCAGTTCTTC. Protein product: CASSLNTNEQFF.

The J gene is TRBJ2-5, the V gene TRBV7-9, with 7 bases aligning to TRBD1. The DNA end favors TRBJ2-7, so the J call may be wrong. CDR1 SEHNR and CDR2 FQNEAQ come from the germline V gene (reference sequence). The CDR3 covers 16 residues. The CDR3: CASSVQGTAISDEQYF. As DNA, the CDR3 is TGTGCCAGCAGCGTTCAAGGGACAGCTATAAGCGACGAGCAGTACTTC.

This clonotype has ten or more counts. The chain links TRBV6-5 to TRBJ1-4, with D unclear. Germline V gives CDR1 MNHEY, CDR2 SVGAGI. Trimming pared 2 bases from V and 3 bases from J, leaving 13 bases between. The CDR3 totals 16 residues. CDR3 amino acids: CASSYGRAQANEKLFF. CDR3 coding DNA: TGTGCCAGCAGTTACGGGCGGGCGCAGGCTAATGAAAAACTGTTTTTT.

This clonotype turned up a few times. V and J are TRBV3-1 and TRBJ2-7; no reliable D call. This CDR3 has 15 residues. V lost 4 bases to trimming and J lost 6 bases, with 19 bases between them. CDR1 LGHDT and CDR2 YNNKEL come from the germline V gene (reference sequence). The CDR3 bases are TGTGCCAGCAGCCTACAACCGCTCCTAGACGGCGAGCAGTACTTC. It yields the protein CASSLQPLLDGEQYF.

The chain recombines TRBV29-1 with TRBJ2-1, with TRBD2 identical over 7 bases. V was pared by 6 bases and J by 3 bases, with 8 bases of the junction left unmatched. This CDR3 has 14 residues. Germline V gene data show CDR1 as SQVTM and CDR2 as ANQGSEA. CDR3 DNA: TGCAGCGTCCCAGCGGGGAGCAACTACAATGAGCAGTTCTTC. Translated: CSVPAGSNYNEQFF.

The V call is TRBV20-1, the J call TRBJ1-4, with a weak D call TRBD1 (6 bases). The CDR3 extends over 15 amino acids. Germline CDR1 is DFQATT and CDR2 is SNEGSKA (reference sequence). Trimming removed 6 bases from V and 4 bases from J, with 18 bases in between. For the CDR3, the DNA is TGCAGTGCCTCTCGGGTGGGGGCCCTTAATGAAAAACTGTTTTTT. Translating gives CSASRVGALNEKLFF.

This clonotype was recorded a few times. The DNA for the CDR3 is TGTGCCAGCAGCTTTATCAGCACAGATACGCAGTATTTT. It translates to CASSFISTDTQYF. The chain is built from TRBV7-2 and TRBJ2-3; D remains ambiguous. Trimming removed 3 bases from V and 0 bases from J, with 4 bases in between. The CDR3 runs to 13 residues. The germline V gene has CDR1 SGHTA and CDR2 FQGNSA.

This clonotype was counted at least ten times. The V call is TRBV7-9, the J call TRBJ1-4; 7 nucleotides line up with TRBD1. CDR3 length equals 16 residues. Losses at the gene ends were 5 bases for V and 0 bases for J; bases not matched to a gene: 6. Germline V gene lookup returns CDR1 SEHNR and CDR2 FQNEAQ (reference sequence). CDR3 sequence reads: CASSDGTDATNEKLFF. In nucleotides, the CDR3 is TGTGCCAGCAGCGACGGGACAGACGCAACTAATGAAAAACTGTTTTTT.

This clonotype came up many times. The chain carries TRBV7-2 and TRBJ2-3, with 11 bases lining up with TRBD2. The J segment lost 7 bases and the V segment lost 5 bases, leaving 17 bases of the junction unmatched. The CDR3 loop spans 18 amino acids. The V gene's germline CDR1 is SGHTA and CDR2 FQGNSA. CDR3 coding DNA: TGTGCCAGCAGCCTCAGACCCGTAGCGGGAGGGGTCCTGAATACGCAGTATTTT. It encodes CASSLRPVAGGVLNTQYF. Full variable domain (rest looked up from reference TRBV7-2 and TRBJ2-3): GAGVSQSPSNKVTEKGKDVELRCDPISGHTALYWYRQSLGQGLEFLIYFQGNSAPDKSGLPSDRFSAERTGGSVSTLTIQRTQQEDSAVYLCASSLRPVAGGVLNTQYFGPGTRLTVL.

This clonotype appeared a few times. The V and J genes are TRBV5-1 and TRBJ1-2; maybe TRBD1 (6 bases). The CDR3 has 13 amino acids. The V end was cut by 0 bases, the J end by 4 bases, with 7 bases between. Looked up from germline, CDR1 is SGHRS and CDR2 is YFSETQ. The CDR3 DNA is TGCGCCAGCAGCTTGGCGGACAGCTATGGCTACACCTTC. Protein product: CASSLADSYGYTF.

The chain couples TRBV6-6 to TRBJ1-1, with TRBD1 as a possible D gene (5 bases). CDR1 is MNHNY and CDR2 is SVGAGI in the germline V gene (reference sequence). V gave up 5 bases and J gave up 4 bases, with 14 bases separating them. The CDR3 runs 14 residues. The CDR3 here is CASSPPGRVTEAFF. CDR3 in DNA: TGTGCCAGCAGTCCCCCAGGGAGGGTCACTGAAGCTTTCTTT.